One sample yielded the 30 T cell receptor beta chains listed below, sequenced in a study of OX40 agonist ivuxolimab in advanced cancers. Some clones are missing from TCRdb's copy, which holds only in-frame ones; the method was immunoSEQ multiplex PCR. Counted here are 55,000 to 85,000 clones, approximately 86% occurring once; the ten biggest clones make up 0.75%. The source material was CD4+ or CD8+ T cells sorted from blood, sampled in a trial of the OX40 agonist ivuxolimab. The receptors here all came from an adult with an advanced solid tumor such as melanoma, head and neck, liver or kidney cancer.

CDR3 nucleotides: TGTGCCAGTAGGGAGAGCACAGATACGCAGTATTTT. Encoded protein: CASRESTDTQYF. The chain couples TRBV19 to TRBJ2-3; D uncertain. V lost 6 bases to trimming and J lost 0 bases, with 4 bases between them. This CDR3 region has 12 residues. CDR1 and CDR2 from the germline V gene are LNHDA and SQIVND (reference sequence).

The rearrangement joins TRBV14 to TRBJ1-3, with D perhaps TRBD1 (6 bases). The CDR3 has 17 amino acids. Trimming left V 4 bases short and J 0 bases short, with 16 bases between. The germline CDR1 and CDR2 sequences are SGHDN and FVKESK. In DNA form, the CDR3 reads TGTGCCAGCAGCCGGATCGGACAGACGATCTCTGGAAACACCATATATTTT. Amino acid sequence: CASSRIGQTISGNTIYF.

The chain links TRBV6-1 to TRBJ2-3; D is ambiguous. The V end was cut by 5 bases, the J end by 1 base, with 7 bases between. The germline gives CDR1 MNHNS, CDR2 SASEGT. This CDR3 has 13 amino acids. This CDR3 reads CASSKRGTDTQYF. The DNA for the CDR3 is TGTGCCAGCAGTAAAAGGGGCACAGATACGCAGTATTTT.

CDR3 nucleotide sequence: TGTGCCAGCAGTTTATTGGAGCGGGACAACACCGGGGAGCTGTTTTTT. It translates to CASSLLERDNTGELFF. The rearrangement links TRBV28 to TRBJ2-2, with 7 bases fitting TRBD2. Germline CDR1 reads MDHEN; CDR2 reads SYDVKM. The CDR3 is made up of 16 amino acids. Trimming removed 1 base from V and 2 bases from J; junction bases left unmatched: 4.

The chain uses TRBV29-1 and TRBJ2-1, with 7 bases identical to TRBD2. The CDR3 extends over 16 amino acids. Germline values: CDR1 SQVTM, CDR2 ANQGSEA. The junction had 5 bases not matched to a gene; V was cut back by 0 bases and J by 0 bases. The CDR3 coding sequence is TGCAGCGTTGAAGATCTTAGCGGGTCCTCCTACAATGAGCAGTTCTTC. Protein sequence: CSVEDLSGSSYNEQFF.

This chain links TRBV18 with TRBJ2-5; D not certain. The V gene's germline CDR1 is KGHSH and CDR2 LQKENI. The CDR3 extends over 11 amino acids. V lost 5 bases, J lost 1 base, and 2 bases lay in between. The CDR3 DNA sequence: TGTGCCAGCTCATCCCAAGAGACCCAGTACTTC. Translating it yields CASSSQETQYF.

The chain recombines TRBV6-6 with TRBJ2-7; TRBD1 aligns across 7 bases. There are 13 residues in the CDR3. Germline V CDR1 and CDR2: MNHNY, SVGAGI (reference sequence). Germline trimming cut 5 bases from V and 11 bases from J; bases unmatched to any gene: 12. This CDR3 is CASSRQNRGQEYF. The CDR3 bases are TGTGCCAGCAGTCGCCAAAATCGCGGACAGGAGTACTTC.

V and J are TRBV10-3 and TRBJ2-7, with TRBD2 identical over 12 bases. V trimming: 4 bases; J trimming: 2 bases; junction bases outside the gene matches: 3. The germline CDR1 and CDR2 sequences are ENHRY and SYGVKD. The CDR3 length is 15 residues. The CDR3 DNA reads TGTGCCATCAGTGGACTAGCGGGAGTTGCCTACGAGCAGTACTTC. Protein: CAISGLAGVAYEQYF.

This clone turned up a few times. CDR3 protein: CASSLVNSLLGYTF. In DNA, the CDR3 is TGTGCCAGCAGCTTAGTCAACAGCCTCCTTGGCTACACCTTC. The V gene is TRBV11-2, the J gene TRBJ1-2; D uncertain. CDR1 is SGHAT and CDR2 is FQNNGV in the germline V gene. Trimming left V 1 base short and J 7 bases short, with 13 bases between. The CDR3 totals 14 residues.

This chain links TRBV11-1 with TRBJ2-5, with 9 bases that match TRBD1. Trimming cost V 5 bases and J 5 bases; bases outside gene matches: 6. Germline loops: CDR1 SGHAT, CDR2 FQDESV (reference sequence). The CDR3 is made up of 14 amino acids. The CDR3 nucleotides are TGTGCCAGCAGCCCGGGGACAGGGCGGGAGACCCAGTACTTC. This encodes CASSPGTGRETQYF.

The gene calls are TRBV28 and TRBJ2-3; 9 nucleotides agree with TRBD1. The CDR3 consists of 15 residues. The J segment lost 8 bases and the V segment lost 6 bases, leaving 12 bases of the junction unmatched. In germline, CDR1 is MDHEN, CDR2 SYDVKM. The CDR3 sequence is CASRTSGTGKGTQYF. The CDR3 region has the DNA TGTGCCAGCAGGACCTCCGGGACAGGGAAAGGTACGCAGTATTTT. The full variable domain, completed using reference TRBV28 and TRBJ2-3, is DVKVTQSSRYLVKRTGEKVFLECVQDMDHENMFWYRQDPGLGLRLIYFSYDVKMKEKGDIPEGYSVSREKKERFSLILESASTNQTSMYLCASRTSGTGKGTQYFGPGTRLTVL.

V usage is TRBV7-2 and J usage is TRBJ2-1, with a tentative D call TRBD1 (6 bases). Germline CDR1 is SGHTA and CDR2 is FQGNSA. Trimming pared 4 bases from V and 2 bases from J, leaving 9 bases between. This CDR3 has 14 residues. CDR3: CASSSQGPYNEQFF. In DNA, the CDR3 is TGTGCCAGCAGCTCGCAGGGGCCCTACAATGAGCAGTTCTTC.

This chain links TRBV18 with TRBJ1-1; D not certain. CDR1 and CDR2 from the germline V gene are KGHSH and LQKENI. The V end was cut by 6 bases, the J end by 7 bases, with 15 bases between. The CDR3 spans 13 residues. The CDR3 DNA sequence: TGTGCCAGCTCCCCGTTGCGGACGGGTGAAGCTTTCTTT. It encodes CASSPLRTGEAFF.

V usage is TRBV7-2 and J usage is TRBJ1-5, with a possible D match to TRBD1 (6 bases). The V end lost 3 bases, the J end lost 0 bases, and 15 bases lay between the germline ends. The V gene's germline CDR1 is SGHTA and CDR2 FQGNSA. The CDR3 loop spans 17 amino acids. CDR3 DNA: TGTGCCAGCAGCTTCCATGGACAGCAGGATAGCAATCAGCCCCAGCATTTT. Residues: CASSFHGQQDSNQPQHF.

The V gene is TRBV28, the J gene TRBJ1-2; a possible D gene is TRBD1 (5 bases). This CDR3 is 15 amino acids long. Germline CDR1 and CDR2: MDHEN and SYDVKM. The germline V and J ends were trimmed by 3 bases and 5 bases, with 16 bases remaining between them. The CDR3 bases are TGTGCCAGCAGTTTGTACCGGGACGGACCTTATGGCTACACCTTC. Translation gives CASSLYRDGPYGYTF.

The CDR3 nucleotides read TGTGCCTGGAGTAAAGTACTAGCGGGAGGAAATGAGCAGTTCTTC. This gives the protein CAWSKVLAGGNEQFF. This chain uses TRBV30 with TRBJ2-1, with 12 bases that match TRBD2. V trimming: 2 bases; J trimming: 7 bases; junction bases outside the gene matches: 6. Looked up from germline, CDR1 is GTSNPN and CDR2 is SVGIG (reference sequence). This CDR3 has 15 amino acids.

The chain is built from TRBV7-2 and TRBJ1-2; D may be TRBD1 (5 bases). Between the trimmed V and J ends, which lost 2 bases and 2 bases, there was a span of 18 bases. CDR1 SGHTA and CDR2 FQGNSA come from the germline V gene. The CDR3 runs to 17 residues. In nucleotides, the CDR3 is TGTGCCAGCAGCTTAAAGGCAGGGCCCACGGGAAACTATGGCTACACCTTC. This sequence encodes CASSLKAGPTGNYGYTF.

This chain connects TRBV28 to TRBJ1-2, with D perhaps TRBD1 (5 bases). Germline V lookup: CDR1 MDHEN, CDR2 SYDVKM. The length of the CDR3 is 12 residues. Trimming took 10 bases from V and 1 from J, leaving 10 bases between them. The CDR3 protein is CATSGGNYGYTF. The DNA of the CDR3 is TGTGCCACCTCCGGGGGTAACTATGGCTACACCTTC.

This rearrangement joins TRBV27 to TRBJ1-5; a weak D match, TRBD1 (6 bases). Germline V gives CDR1 MNHEY, CDR2 SMNVEV (reference sequence). The CDR3 is 15 residues long. Between the trimmed V and J ends, which lost 3 bases and 4 bases, there was a span of 13 bases. This chain's CDR3 is CASSFTTGTNQPQHF. The CDR3 DNA follows: TGTGCCAGCAGTTTTACGACAGGAACTAATCAGCCCCAGCATTTT.

The chain is built from TRBV27 and TRBJ2-7, with 7 bases lining up with TRBD1. With V trimmed by 6 bases and J by 0 bases, 2 bases remained unmatched. In germline, CDR1 is MNHEY, CDR2 SMNVEV (reference sequence). The CDR3 has 13 residues. The CDR3 region is CASRRTGSYEQYF. The CDR3 DNA reads TGTGCCAGCAGAAGGACAGGCTCCTACGAGCAGTACTTC.

The rearrangement links TRBV28 to TRBJ1-4; D gene ambiguous. Germline-derived CDR1 and CDR2 are MDHEN and SYDVKM. This CDR3 is built from 12 residues. V lost 2 bases and J lost 15, with 13 bases in between. The CDR3 DNA sequence: TGTGCCAGCAGTTTAGAGAGACACCAGTTGTTTTTT. Encoded protein: CASSLERHQLFF.

The chain links TRBV5-6 to TRBJ2-4; a possible D gene is TRBD1 (5 bases). CDR3 length equals 14 residues. The V gene lost 5 bases and the J gene lost 5 bases, with 14 bases spanning the gap. Germline-derived CDR1 and CDR2 are SGHDT and YYEEEE. CDR3 loop: CASSVDPRENIQYF. CDR3 DNA: TGTGCCAGCAGTGTCGACCCCAGGGAAAACATTCAGTACTTC.

This chain links TRBV5-4 with TRBJ2-2; 10 bases are a match to TRBD2. Losses at the gene ends were 0 bases for V and 4 bases for J; bases not matched to a gene: 6. The CDR3 length is 17 residues. Germline V gene data show CDR1 as SGHNT and CDR2 as YYREEE (reference sequence). As DNA, the CDR3 is TGTGCCAGCAGCTTGGGGACTAGCGGTTTTCTCACCGGGGAGCTGTTTTTT. It translates to CASSLGTSGFLTGELFF. Complete variable domain (other parts from reference TRBV5-4 and TRBJ2-2): ETGVTQSPTHLIKTRGQQVTLRCSSQSGHNTVSWYQQALGQGPQFIFQYYREEENGRGNFPPRFSGLQFPNYSSELNVNALELDDSALYLCASSLGTSGFLTGELFFGEGSRLTVL.

This clone was observed a few times. The chain couples TRBV15 to TRBJ1-5; 9 bases are a match to TRBD1. The germline CDR1 and CDR2 sequences are LNHNV and YYDKDF (reference sequence). Trimming cost V 0 bases and J 9 bases; bases outside gene matches: 6. The CDR3 length is 15 residues. In DNA, the CDR3 is TGTGCCACCAGCAGAGATGGACAGGGGACGAGGCCCCAGCATTTT. It yields the protein CATSRDGQGTRPQHF.

The rearrangement links TRBV5-1 to TRBJ1-4, with TRBD1 matching over 8 bases. Germline CDR1 SGHRS, CDR2 YFSETQ. CDR3 size: 14 residues. V shed 5 bases and J 8 bases; nucleotides not matched to a gene: 8. Here the CDR3 DNA reads TGCGCCAGCAGGCCAGGGGGCGCGGAAGAAAAACTGTTTTTT. Its protein is CASRPGGAEEKLFF.

V gene TRBV19 combines with J gene TRBJ2-7; TRBD1 matches 7 bases. V gave up 2 bases and J gave up 3 bases; unmatched junction bases: 7. CDR1 LNHDA and CDR2 SQIVND come from the germline V gene (reference sequence). The CDR3 runs to 15 residues. The chain's CDR3 is CASSIKVQGSYEQYF. CDR3 nucleotide sequence: TGTGCCAGTAGTATAAAGGTACAGGGGAGCTACGAGCAGTACTTC.

The chain combines TRBV7-2 with TRBJ2-2, with D possibly called TRBD1 or TRBD2 (5 bases each). Germline CDR1 SGHTA, CDR2 FQGNSA. The ends were cut back, 6 bases at V and 0 bases at J, with 11 bases in the middle. The CDR3 loop spans 15 amino acids. This CDR3 reads CASRTRGPNTGELFF. The CDR3 coding sequence is TGTGCCAGCAGGACCCGGGGACCGAACACCGGGGAGCTGTTTTTT.

V gene TRBV18 combines with J gene TRBJ1-2, with TRBD1 matching 12 bases. The CDR3 consists of 13 residues. Per the germline V gene, CDR1 is KGHSH and CDR2 is LQKENI. V gave up 10 bases and J gave up 8 bases; unmatched junction bases: 8. CDR3 in DNA: TGTGCCACCAAGGGACAGGGGGCTCGAGGCTACACCTTC. Translated, it gives CATKGQGARGYTF.

This rearrangement joins TRBV6-4 to TRBJ1-1; D is uncertain. The CDR3 is 13 residues long. Germline loops: CDR1 MRHNA, CDR2 SNTAGT. Between the trimmed V and J ends, which lost 6 bases and 4 bases, there was a span of 12 bases. The CDR3 spells CASRNKGPTEAFF. Written as DNA, the CDR3 is TGTGCCAGCAGGAATAAAGGGCCCACTGAAGCTTTCTTT.

The chain couples TRBV18 to TRBJ2-5; 9 bases fit TRBD1. V shed 8 bases and J 3 bases; nucleotides not matched to a gene: 7. The CDR3 runs 14 residues. Per the germline V gene, CDR1 is KGHSH and CDR2 is LQKENI. The CDR3 is CASAAGQGKETQYF. In DNA, the CDR3 is TGTGCCAGCGCAGCGGGACAGGGAAAAGAGACCCAGTACTTC.